A selection of T cell receptor beta chains follows, all from one sample in a study of early stage breast cancer tumors. Only in-frame clones appear in the TCRdb table, and some are missing; sequencing was by immunoSEQ multiplex PCR. This sample has 25,000 to 35,000 clones, with 70% to 75% found just once. Sequencing was performed on blood. The origin of the receptors is a middle-aged person with breast cancer. Each CDR3 is given with its conserved first and last residue. Expanded clones get a size class; other rows say once, few or many, or leave the size out.

J gene	CDR3 length	clone size	V gene	CDR3 protein
TRBJ1-2	14	-	TRBV30	CACPIRTGLYGYTF
TRBJ2-3	13	-	TRBV27	CASSQQAGVAQYF
TRBJ1-4	16	few	TRBV5-1	CASSSKTGGTNEKLFF
TRBJ1-4	15	few	TRBV19	CASRDRRMDFEKLFF
TRBJ1-1	16	once	TRBV2	CASTGELQSSNTEAFF
TRBJ1-4	15	-	TRBV15	CATSQRTGGFEKLFF
TRBJ2-1	14	-	TRBV27	CASSLGSSYNEQFF
TRBJ2-1	15	-	TRBV5-4	CASRSGTGSYNEQFF
TRBJ1-5	18	-	TRBV29-1	CSVIARLRMVYSNQPQHF
TRBJ2-7	17	-	TRBV21-1	CASSTKSLAGANYEQYF
TRBJ2-3	12	-	TRBV19	CASSMGGDTQYF
TRBJ2-1	13	few	TRBV5-6	CASSFRGPGEQFF
TRBJ2-1	15	once	TRBV5-1	CASQREGREVNEQFF
TRBJ2-1	12	-	TRBV2	CASSVLAGPQFF
TRBJ2-1	11	-	TRBV30	CAWSVLNEQFF
TRBJ1-1	14	-	TRBV6-5	CASSSSPGVTEAFF
TRBJ2-3	11	once	TRBV6-6	CASSRSDTQYF
TRBJ2-5	12	-	TRBV11-2	CASSSSGETQYF
TRBJ2-1	12	-	TRBV29-1	CSVGQEYNEQFF
TRBJ2-5	17	-	TRBV19	CASRGPGTSGSKETQYF
TRBJ1-3	15	-	TRBV7-2	CASSLNFGSGNTIYF
TRBJ2-7	15	-	TRBV9	CASSVATTAVYEQYF
TRBJ1-2	12	few	TRBV2	CASSVGTYGYTF
TRBJ2-3	12	-	TRBV18	CASSLEGNTQYF
TRBJ2-7	13	-	TRBV2	CASSEIGSSVQYF
TRBJ2-7	14	-	TRBV18	CASSRDRNSYEQYF
TRBJ2-7	14	-	TRBV2	CASSVGTRGYEQYF
TRBJ2-7	15	-	TRBV9	CASSPRQGWGLEQYF
TRBJ1-2	15	-	TRBV6-1	CASSEAQGASYGYTF
TRBJ1-2	14	-	TRBV27	CASSKQGIDYGYTF
TRBJ2-7	18	-	TRBV7-9	CASSLAVNWAQQSREQYF
TRBJ2-3	17	-	TRBV9	CASSVEGLAGLGDTQYF
TRBJ2-5	11	few	TRBV20-1	CSARGGETQYF
TRBJ2-3	14	-	TRBV5-1	CASSLVGIADTQYF
TRBJ2-3	14	-	TRBV30	CAWRKAEARDTQYF
TRBJ2-7	14	few	TRBV5-1	CASTPRGLADEQYF
TRBJ1-4	14	-	TRBV6-5	CASSWGRSNEKLFF
TRBJ2-1	12	-	TRBV7-3	CASSNMAGEQFF
TRBJ1-5	15	few	TRBV2	CASSGEAVSNQPQHF
TRBJ1-5	14	few	TRBV10-3	CAISPGIGNQPQHF
TRBJ2-1	14	-	TRBV29-1	CSVEPSFRGNEQFF
TRBJ2-1	15	-	TRBV7-2	CASSSGGLGNNEQFF
TRBJ2-3	12	once	TRBV6-5	CASRDETDTQYF
TRBJ1-1	13	few	TRBV19	CASSIVRNSEAFF
TRBJ2-1	15	-	TRBV2	CASRLAGDFYNEQFF
TRBJ2-5	13	-	TRBV11-1	CASSFSSRETQYF
TRBJ2-3	12	-	TRBV7-2	CASSPTTDTQYF
TRBJ1-1	14	-	TRBV18	CASSPNRGNTEAFF
TRBJ1-1	14	-	TRBV7-6	CASSLQAGNTEAFF
TRBJ1-1	15	-	TRBV18	CASSPWPTGNTEAFF
TRBJ2-5	13	-	TRBV18	CASSPRQGETQYF
TRBJ2-4	14	few	TRBV27	CASSTGMGKNIQYF
TRBJ1-3	15	-	TRBV11-1	CASSPRRNSGNTIYF
TRBJ2-5	16	-	TRBV19	CASTPLAGGVQETQYF
TRBJ2-5	16	-	TRBV4-2	CASSQASPVRVETQYF